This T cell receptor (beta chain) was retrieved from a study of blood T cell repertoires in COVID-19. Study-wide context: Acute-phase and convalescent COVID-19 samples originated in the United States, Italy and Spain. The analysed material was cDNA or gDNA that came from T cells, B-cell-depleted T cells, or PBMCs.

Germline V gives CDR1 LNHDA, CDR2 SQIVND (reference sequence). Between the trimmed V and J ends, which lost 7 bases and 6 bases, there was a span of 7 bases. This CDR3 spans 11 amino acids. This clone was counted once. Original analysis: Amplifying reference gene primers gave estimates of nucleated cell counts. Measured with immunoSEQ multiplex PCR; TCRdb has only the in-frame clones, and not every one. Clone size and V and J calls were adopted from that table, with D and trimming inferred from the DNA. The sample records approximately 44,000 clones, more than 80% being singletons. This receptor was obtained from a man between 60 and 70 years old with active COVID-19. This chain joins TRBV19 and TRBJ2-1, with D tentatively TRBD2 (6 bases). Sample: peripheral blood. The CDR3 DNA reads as TGTGCCAGTAAGGAGGGCAATGAGCAGTTCTTC. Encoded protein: CASKEGNEQFF. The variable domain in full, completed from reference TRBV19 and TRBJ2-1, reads DGGITQSPKYLFRKEGQNVTLSCEQNLNHDAMYWYRQDPGQGLRLIYYSQIVNDFQKGDIAEGYSVSREKKESFPLTVTSAQKNPTAFYLCASKEGNEQFFGPGTRLTVL.